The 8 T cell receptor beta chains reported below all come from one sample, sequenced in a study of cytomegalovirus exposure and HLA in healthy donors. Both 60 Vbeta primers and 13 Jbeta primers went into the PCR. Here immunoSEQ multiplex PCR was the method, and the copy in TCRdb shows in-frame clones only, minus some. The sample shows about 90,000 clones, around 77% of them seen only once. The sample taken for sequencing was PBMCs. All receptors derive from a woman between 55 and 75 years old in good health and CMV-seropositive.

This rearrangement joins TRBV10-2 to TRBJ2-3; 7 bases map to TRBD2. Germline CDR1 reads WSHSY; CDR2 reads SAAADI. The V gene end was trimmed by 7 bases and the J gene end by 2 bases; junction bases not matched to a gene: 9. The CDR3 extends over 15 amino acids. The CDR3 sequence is CASILDAGDTDTQYF. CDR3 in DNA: TGCGCCAGCATCCTAGATGCGGGAGACACAGATACGCAGTATTTT.

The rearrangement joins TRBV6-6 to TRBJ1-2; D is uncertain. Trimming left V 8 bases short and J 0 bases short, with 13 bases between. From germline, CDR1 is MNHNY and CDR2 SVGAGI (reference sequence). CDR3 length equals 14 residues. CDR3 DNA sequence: TGTGCCAGCGTACTTAGCGGCCCTAACTATGGCTACACCTTC. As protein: CASVLSGPNYGYTF.

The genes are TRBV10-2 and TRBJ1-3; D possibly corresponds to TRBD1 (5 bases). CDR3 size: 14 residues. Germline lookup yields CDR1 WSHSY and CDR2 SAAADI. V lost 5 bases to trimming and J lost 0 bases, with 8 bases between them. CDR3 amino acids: CASSSGHSGNTIYF. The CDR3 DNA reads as TGCGCCAGCAGTTCAGGACACTCTGGAAACACCATATATTTT.

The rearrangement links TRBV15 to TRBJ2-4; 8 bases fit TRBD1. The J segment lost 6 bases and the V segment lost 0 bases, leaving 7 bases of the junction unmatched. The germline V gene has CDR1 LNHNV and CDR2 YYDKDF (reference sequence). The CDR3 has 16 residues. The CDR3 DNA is TGTGCCACCAGCAGAGACCTACAGGGGGTGGGAAACATTCAGTACTTC. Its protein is CATSRDLQGVGNIQYF. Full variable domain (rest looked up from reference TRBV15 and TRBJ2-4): DAMVIQNPRYQVTQFGKPVTLSCSQTLNHNVMYWYQQKSSQAPKLLFHYYDKDFNNEADTPDNFQSRRPNTSFCFLDIRSPGLGDTAMYLCATSRDLQGVGNIQYFGAGTRLSVL.

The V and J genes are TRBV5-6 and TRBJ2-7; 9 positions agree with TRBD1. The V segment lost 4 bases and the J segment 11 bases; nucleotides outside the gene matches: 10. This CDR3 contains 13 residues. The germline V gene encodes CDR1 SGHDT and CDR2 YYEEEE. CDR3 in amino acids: CASSQRDRVLEYF. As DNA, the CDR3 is TGTGCCAGCAGCCAAAGGGACAGGGTGTTGGAGTACTTC.

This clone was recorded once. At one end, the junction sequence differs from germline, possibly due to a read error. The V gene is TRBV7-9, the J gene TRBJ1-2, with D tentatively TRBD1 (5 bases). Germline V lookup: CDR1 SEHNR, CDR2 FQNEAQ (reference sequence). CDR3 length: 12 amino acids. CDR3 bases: TGTTCCAGCAGCTTTGGGGCGGATGGCTACACCTTC. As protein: CSSSFGADGYTF.

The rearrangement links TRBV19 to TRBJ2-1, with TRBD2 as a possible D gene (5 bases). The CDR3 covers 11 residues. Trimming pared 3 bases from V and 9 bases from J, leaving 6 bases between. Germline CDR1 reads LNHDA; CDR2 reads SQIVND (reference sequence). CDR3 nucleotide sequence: TGTGCCAGTAGTATGGCGGGTGAGCAGTTCTTC. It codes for CASSMAGEQFF.

The DNA for the CDR3 is TGTGCCAGCAGCTTAGTGGTCGGGTCTGTATACAATGAGCAGTTCTTC. This codes for CASSLVVGSVYNEQFF. The chain employs TRBV7-9 and TRBJ2-1, with D hard to call. CDR3 length: 16 amino acids. V dropped 1 base and J dropped 4 bases, with 14 bases sitting between them. The germline V gene encodes CDR1 SEHNR and CDR2 FQNEAQ (reference sequence).